What follows are 29 T cell receptor beta chains derived from one specimen sequenced in a study of blood T cell repertoires in COVID-19. TCRdb's copy holds only in-frame clones and misses some; the assay was immunoSEQ multiplex PCR. The sample has about 97,000 clones, 78% seen once. The sequenced sample consisted of peripheral blood. The receptors come from a man between 60 and 75 years old with active or convalescent COVID-19.

This clone was seen once. The rearrangement joins TRBV7-2 to TRBJ2-3; D call uncertain. CDR3 length: 13 residues. Per germline, CDR1 SGHTA and CDR2 FQGNSA. V shed 0 bases and J shed 5 bases, with 6 bases lying between them. CDR3 in DNA: TGTGCCAGCAGCTTAGCGCTCAGAGATACGCAGTATTTT. It codes for CASSLALRDTQYF. The complete variable domain, with remaining parts taken from reference TRBV7-2 and TRBJ2-3, reads GAGVSQSPSNKVTEKGKDVELRCDPISGHTALYWYRQSLGQGLEFLIYFQGNSAPDKSGLPSDRFSAERTGGSVSTLTIQRTQQEDSAVYLCASSLALRDTQYFGPGTRLTVL.

This rearrangement joins TRBV27 to TRBJ2-1, with D uncertain. The length of the CDR3 is 15 residues. Per the germline V gene, CDR1 is MNHEY and CDR2 is SMNVEV (reference sequence). V dropped 5 bases and J dropped 0 bases, with 11 bases sitting between them. CDR3 loop: CASSPRSTSYNEQFF. CDR3 coding DNA: TGTGCCAGCAGTCCCAGGTCCACCTCCTACAATGAGCAGTTCTTC.

The genes are TRBV7-9 and TRBJ2-1, with 13 bases fitting TRBD2. V gave up 1 base and J gave up 8 bases; unmatched junction bases: 2. The CDR3 extends over 15 amino acids. Germline V gene lookup returns CDR1 SEHNR and CDR2 FQNEAQ (reference sequence). CDR3: CASSLGTSGSYEQFF. CDR3 bases: TGTGCCAGCAGCTTAGGGACTAGCGGGAGTTATGAGCAGTTCTTC.

This rearrangement joins TRBV23-1 to TRBJ1-1, with 7 bases matching TRBD1. TRBV23-1 is an ORF, with its function uncertain. J gave up 1 base and V 3 bases, and 5 bases lay outside the gene matches. The CDR3 is 15 residues long. CDR3 sequence reads: CASSHLRTGNTEAFF. The CDR3 nucleotides are TGCGCCAGCAGTCATCTCCGGACAGGGAACACTGAAGCTTTCTTT.

The chain has TRBV5-4 and TRBJ1-1, with TRBD1 as a possible D gene (6 bases). The CDR3 is made up of 15 amino acids. V lost 3 bases, J lost 3 bases, and 15 bases lay in between. The germline CDR1 and CDR2 sequences are SGHNT and YYREEE (reference sequence). The CDR3 here is CASSSRSGGDTEAFF. The CDR3 region has the DNA TGTGCCAGCAGCTCGAGATCGGGGGGCGACACTGAAGCTTTCTTT.

V is TRBV2 and J is TRBJ2-2, with D maybe TRBD2 (6 bases). This CDR3 has 14 amino acids. In germline, CDR1 is SNHLY, CDR2 FYNNEI. The V end was cut by 6 bases, the J end by 1 base, with 9 bases between. The CDR3 nucleotides are TGTGCCAGCAGGAAGGGAGGGAACACCGGGGAGCTGTTTTTT. Translating it yields CASRKGGNTGELFF.

This clone came up a few times. The J gene is TRBJ1-2, the V gene TRBV6-2 or TRBV6-3; 7 bases align to TRBD1. This CDR3 has 15 amino acids. Germline assignment: CDR1 MNHEY and CDR2 SVGEGT. Germline trimming cut 4 bases from V and 4 bases from J; bases unmatched to any gene: 9. As DNA, the CDR3 is TGTGCCAGCAGTTGGAGCGGACAGGCGATCTATGGCTACACCTTC. Its protein product is CASSWSGQAIYGYTF.

The chain couples TRBV7-2 to TRBJ2-3; D may be TRBD1 (6 bases). Germline V lookup: CDR1 SGHTA, CDR2 FQGNSA. Trimming removed 4 bases from V and 4 bases from J, with 15 bases in between. The CDR3 covers 15 residues. The CDR3 nucleotides read TGTGCCAGCAGCTCATCACAGGGTAACGCAGATACGCAGTATTTT. Translated, it gives CASSSSQGNADTQYF.

The chain couples TRBV27 to TRBJ1-6; tentatively, D is TRBD1 (5 bases). The V end was cut by 7 bases, the J end by 14 bases, with 21 bases between. The CDR3 extends over 14 amino acids. Germline CDR1 is MNHEY and CDR2 is SMNVEV (reference sequence). The DNA for the CDR3 is TGTGCCAGCACCAAAACCCCCCGAGGAGGGGCCCTCCACTTT. Translated: CASTKTPRGGALHF.

This chain joins TRBV21-1 and TRBJ1-5; no check of the table's D call, TRBD1, against the DNA was made. TRBV21-1 is a pseudogene segment. CDR3 length equals 16 residues. The CDR3 DNA follows: TGTGCCAGCAGCAAAGGGTGGACAGATAGCAATCAGCCCCAGCATTTT. As protein: CASSKGWTDSNQPQHF.

In nucleotides, the CDR3 is TGTGCCAGCAGCGTATCCGCAGAACCTGGAAACACCATATATTTT. It specifies CASSVSAEPGNTIYF. The chain carries TRBV9 and TRBJ1-3; D call uncertain. This CDR3 region has 15 residues. Germline CDR1 and CDR2: SGDLS and YYNGEE. Trimming removed 1 base from V and 2 bases from J, with 10 bases in between.

The chain joins TRBV3-1 (or the pseudogene TRBV3-2) to TRBJ2-5; 12 bases align to TRBD1. Germline assignment: CDR1 LGHDT and CDR2 YNNKEL (reference sequence). The CDR3 has 15 amino acids. The J segment lost 5 bases and the V segment lost 5 bases, leaving 6 bases of the junction unmatched. The CDR3 coding sequence is TGTGCCAGCAGCTCCGGGACAGGGGGCTTCGAGACCCAGTACTTC. It encodes CASSSGTGGFETQYF.

This chain links TRBV30 with TRBJ1-2, with unresolved D. The germline V gene encodes CDR1 GTSNPN and CDR2 SVGIG (reference sequence). With 0 bases removed from V and 1 base from J, the gap between germline ends came to 6 bases. The CDR3 totals 13 residues. The CDR3 region is CAWSVQSNYGYTF. In nucleotides, the CDR3 is TGTGCCTGGAGTGTACAGAGTAACTATGGCTACACCTTC.

The gene calls are TRBV7-2 and TRBJ2-3; no reliable D call. The V gene's germline CDR1 is SGHTA and CDR2 FQGNSA. The CDR3 is made up of 15 amino acids. Trimming removed 6 bases from V and 1 base from J, with 14 bases in between. This chain's CDR3 is CASRGPQYRTDTQYF. CDR3 sequence (DNA): TGTGCCAGCAGAGGCCCACAGTACCGCACAGATACGCAGTATTTT.

V is TRBV15 and J is TRBJ1-1; TRBD1 is a possible D gene (5 bases). Deletions cut 0 bases from V and 4 bases from J, with 12 bases between. Germline CDR1 and CDR2: LNHNV and YYDKDF (reference sequence). The CDR3 totals 15 residues. The CDR3 bases are TGTGCCACCAGCAGAGATAAGGGAAGGGGCACTGAAGCTTTCTTT. Translating it yields CATSRDKGRGTEAFF.

The chain couples TRBV2 to TRBJ1-2, with TRBD1 identical over 7 bases. CDR3 size: 14 residues. Looked up from germline, CDR1 is SNHLY and CDR2 is FYNNEI. With 7 bases clipped from V and 4 bases from J, the junction kept 9 bases outside the gene matches. The CDR3 is CASKEQGFSYGYTF. The CDR3 DNA follows: TGTGCCAGCAAAGAACAGGGGTTTAGCTATGGCTACACCTTC. The full variable domain, completed using reference TRBV2 and TRBJ1-2, is EPEVTQTPSHQVTQMGQEVILRCVPISNHLYFYWYRQILGQKVEFLVSFYNNEISEKSEIFDDQFSVERPDGSNFTLKIRSTKLEDSAMYFCASKEQGFSYGYTFGSGTRLTVV.

The J gene is TRBJ2-1, the V gene TRBV7-8; maybe TRBD1 (5 bases). The CDR3 runs to 16 residues. Trimming cost V 5 bases and J 9 bases, with 23 bases left between them. Germline CDR1 is SGHVS and CDR2 is FQNEAQ. CDR3 amino acids: CASSPGLTGYKAEQFF. DNA for the CDR3: TGTGCCAGCAGCCCAGGGTTGACGGGTTACAAAGCTGAGCAGTTCTTC.

The V call is TRBV7-9, the J call TRBJ2-5; 7 bases are shared with TRBD2. The CDR3 has 15 residues. From germline, CDR1 is SEHNR and CDR2 FQNEAQ (reference sequence). Unmatched junction bases numbered 9, after V lost 3 bases and J lost 5 bases. Here the CDR3 DNA reads TGTGCCAGCAGCTTCCGACTAGCCGCCCAGGAGACCCAGTACTTC. It codes for CASSFRLAAQETQYF. Complete variable domain (other parts from reference TRBV7-9 and TRBJ2-5): DTGVSQNPRHKITKRGQNVTFRCDPISEHNRLYWYRQTLGQGPEFLTYFQNEAQLEKSRLLSDRFSAERPKGSFSTLEIQRTEQGDSAMYLCASSFRLAAQETQYFGPGTRLLVL.

The chain has TRBV7-8 and TRBJ1-4; no firm D call. From germline, CDR1 is SGHVS and CDR2 FQNEAQ. This CDR3 contains 13 residues. Between the trimmed V and J ends, which lost 3 bases and 6 bases, there was a span of 8 bases. CDR3 bases: TGTGCCAGCAGCTTCGCGATTCATGAAAAACTGTTTTTT. This gives the protein CASSFAIHEKLFF.

The rearrangement uses TRBV23-1 and TRBJ2-7; D might be TRBD1 (5 bases). TRBV23-1 is an ORF for which the function is uncertain. The CDR3 is 19 amino acids. Trimming left V 1 base short and J 2 bases short, with 24 bases between. The chain's CDR3 is CASSQYRDRYSSFTYEQYF. CDR3 DNA sequence: TGCGCCAGCAGTCAATACCGAGACAGATACTCATCTTTTACCTACGAGCAGTACTTC.

This clone appeared a single time. The chain combines TRBV30 with TRBJ2-1, with 9 positions matching TRBD1. The CDR3 is 16 amino acids. Trimming cost V 0 bases and J 3 bases; bases outside gene matches: 6. Per the germline V gene, CDR1 is GTSNPN and CDR2 is SVGIG (reference sequence). CDR3 loop: CAWSVSRTGVYNEQFF. The CDR3, as DNA: TGTGCCTGGAGTGTATCTCGGACAGGGGTCTACAATGAGCAGTTCTTC.

The chain couples TRBV29-1 to TRBJ2-1; 9 bases are a match to TRBD1. Looked up from germline, CDR1 is SQVTM and CDR2 is ANQGSEA. The V gene end was trimmed by 6 bases and the J gene end by 0 bases; junction bases not matched to a gene: 6. The CDR3 is 15 amino acids. CDR3 residues: CSVTGGESSYNEQFF. CDR3 nucleotides: TGCAGCGTGACAGGGGGTGAGAGCTCCTACAATGAGCAGTTCTTC.

This clone came up once. The rearrangement links TRBV7-9 to TRBJ2-7, with D possibly being TRBD1 (5 bases). Trimming cost V 3 bases and J 5 bases, with 5 bases left between them. From germline, CDR1 is SEHNR and CDR2 FQNEAQ (reference sequence). The CDR3 is 11 amino acids. CDR3 sequence reads: CASSFRDEQYF. In DNA, the CDR3 is TGTGCCAGCAGCTTCAGGGACGAGCAGTACTTC.

In this sample, this clone turned up a few times. The J gene is TRBJ2-3, the V gene TRBV18, with 10 positions matching TRBD1. Germline V gives CDR1 KGHSH, CDR2 LQKENI. The CDR3 covers 14 residues. J lost 4 bases, V lost 8 bases, and 6 bases had no gene match. The CDR3 DNA is TGTGCCAGCGCGTCGGGACAGGGGTCAGATACGCAGTATTTT. This translates into CASASGQGSDTQYF.

V is TRBV19 and J is TRBJ1-6; maybe TRBD1 (6 bases). The CDR3 contains 14 residues. Deletions cut 5 bases from V and 6 bases from J, with 11 bases between. Germline V gives CDR1 LNHDA, CDR2 SQIVND (reference sequence). The CDR3 sequence: CASSPRQANSPLHF. DNA of the CDR3: TGTGCCAGTAGTCCGAGACAGGCTAATTCACCCCTCCACTTT.

This chain joins TRBV4-3 and TRBJ2-1; 7 positions match TRBD2. V trimming: 0 bases; J trimming: 6 bases; junction bases outside the gene matches: 11. Germline V lookup: CDR1 LGHNA, CDR2 YSLEER. The CDR3 consists of 17 residues. The CDR3 loop reads CASSQDNRAGVGNEQFF. CDR3 coding DNA: TGCGCCAGCAGCCAAGATAATCGGGCGGGAGTAGGCAATGAGCAGTTCTTC.

In this sample, this clone turned up a few times. The chain employs TRBV5-1 and TRBJ2-1; 8 bases are shared with TRBD2. There are 16 residues in the CDR3. Germline CDR1 SGHRS, CDR2 YFSETQ. V gave up 0 bases and J gave up 2 bases; unmatched junction bases: 4. The CDR3 protein is CASSLGGTSTYNEQFF. CDR3 in DNA: TGCGCCAGCAGCTTGGGTGGGACTAGTACCTACAATGAGCAGTTCTTC.

The CDR3 protein is CASSSSGLVEQFF. CDR3 DNA: TGTGCCAGCAGCTCCTCGGGTCTGGTTGAGCAGTTCTTC. This chain connects TRBV11-2 to TRBJ2-1; D is undetermined. This CDR3 has 13 residues. Deletions cut 4 bases from V and 9 bases from J, with 13 bases between. In germline, CDR1 is SGHAT, CDR2 FQNNGV. The full variable domain, with the rest looked up from reference TRBV11-2 and TRBJ2-1, is EAGVAQSPRYKIIEKRQSVAFWCNPISGHATLYWYQQILGQGPKLLIQFQNNGVVDDSQLPKDRFSAERLKGVDSTLKIQPAKLEDSAVYLCASSSSGLVEQFFGPGTRLTVL.

This clone appeared once. V and J are TRBV7-2 and TRBJ2-1; TRBD2 matches 9 bases. V was clipped by 5 bases and J by 4 bases; unmatched bases: 9. CDR1 SGHTA and CDR2 FQGNSA come from the germline V gene. The CDR3 is 16 residues long. The CDR3 coding sequence is TGTGCCAGCAGCAAGGGTAGCGGGAGATTATACAATGAGCAGTTCTTC. Translating gives CASSKGSGRLYNEQFF.